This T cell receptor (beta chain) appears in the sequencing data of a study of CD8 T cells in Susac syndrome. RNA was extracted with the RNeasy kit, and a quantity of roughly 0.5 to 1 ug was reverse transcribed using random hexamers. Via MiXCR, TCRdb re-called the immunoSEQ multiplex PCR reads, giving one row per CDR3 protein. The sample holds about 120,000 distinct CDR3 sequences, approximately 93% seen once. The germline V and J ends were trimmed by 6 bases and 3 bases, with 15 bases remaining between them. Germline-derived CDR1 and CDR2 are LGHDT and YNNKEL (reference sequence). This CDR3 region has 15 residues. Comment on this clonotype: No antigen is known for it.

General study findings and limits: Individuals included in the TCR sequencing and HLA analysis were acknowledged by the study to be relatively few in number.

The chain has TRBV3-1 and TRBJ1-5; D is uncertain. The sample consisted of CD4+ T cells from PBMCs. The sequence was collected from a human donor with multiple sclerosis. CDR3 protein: CASSQSAGYNQPQHF. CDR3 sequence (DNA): TGTGCCAGCAGTCAATCGGCGGGTTACAATCAGCCCCAGCATTTT.